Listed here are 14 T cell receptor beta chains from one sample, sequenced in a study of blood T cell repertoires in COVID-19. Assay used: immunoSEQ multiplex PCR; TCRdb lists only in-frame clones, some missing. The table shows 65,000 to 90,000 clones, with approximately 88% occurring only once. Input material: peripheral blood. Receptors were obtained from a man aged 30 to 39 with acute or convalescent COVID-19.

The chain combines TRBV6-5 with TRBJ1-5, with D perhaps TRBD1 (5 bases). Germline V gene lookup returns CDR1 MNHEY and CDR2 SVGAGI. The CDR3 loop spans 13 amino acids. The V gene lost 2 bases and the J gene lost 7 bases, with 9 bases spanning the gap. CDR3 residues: CASSYREGQPQHF. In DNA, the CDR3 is TGTGCCAGCAGTTACAGGGAGGGGCAGCCCCAGCATTTT.

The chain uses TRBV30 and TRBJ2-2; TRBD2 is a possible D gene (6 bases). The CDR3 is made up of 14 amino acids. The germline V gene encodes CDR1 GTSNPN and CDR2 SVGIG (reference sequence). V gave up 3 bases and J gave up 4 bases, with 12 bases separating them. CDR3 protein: CAWRVSGTTGELFF. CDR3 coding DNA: TGTGCCTGGAGGGTTAGCGGTACCACCGGGGAGCTGTTTTTT. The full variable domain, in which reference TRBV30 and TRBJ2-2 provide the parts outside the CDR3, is SQTIHQWPATLVQPVGSPLSLECTVEGTSNPNLYWYRQAAGRGLQLLFYSVGIGQISSEVPQNLSASRPQDRQFILSSKKLLLSDSGFYLCAWRVSGTTGELFFGEGSRLTVL.

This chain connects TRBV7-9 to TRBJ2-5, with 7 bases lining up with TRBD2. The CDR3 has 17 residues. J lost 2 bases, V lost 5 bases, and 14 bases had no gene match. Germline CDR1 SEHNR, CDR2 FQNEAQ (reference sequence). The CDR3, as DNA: TGTGCCAGCAGCGAACAACCCGTCAGGGAGGGTCAAGAGACCCAGTACTTC. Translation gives CASSEQPVREGQETQYF. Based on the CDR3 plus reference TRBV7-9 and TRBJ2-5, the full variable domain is DTGVSQNPRHKITKRGQNVTFRCDPISEHNRLYWYRQTLGQGPEFLTYFQNEAQLEKSRLLSDRFSAERPKGSFSTLEIQRTEQGDSAMYLCASSEQPVREGQETQYFGPGTRLLVL.

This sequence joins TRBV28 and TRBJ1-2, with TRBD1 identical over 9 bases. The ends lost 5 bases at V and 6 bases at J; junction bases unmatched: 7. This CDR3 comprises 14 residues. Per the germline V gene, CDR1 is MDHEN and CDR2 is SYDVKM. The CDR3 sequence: CASSRAGTGNGYTF. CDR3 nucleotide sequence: TGTGCCAGCAGTCGGGCCGGGACAGGGAATGGCTACACCTTC.

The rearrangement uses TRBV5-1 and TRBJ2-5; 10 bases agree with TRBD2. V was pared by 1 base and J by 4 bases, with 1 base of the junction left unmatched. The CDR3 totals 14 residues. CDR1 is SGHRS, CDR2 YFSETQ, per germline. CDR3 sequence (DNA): TGCGCCAGCAGCTTGACTAGCGGGACAGAGACCCAGTACTTC. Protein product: CASSLTSGTETQYF.

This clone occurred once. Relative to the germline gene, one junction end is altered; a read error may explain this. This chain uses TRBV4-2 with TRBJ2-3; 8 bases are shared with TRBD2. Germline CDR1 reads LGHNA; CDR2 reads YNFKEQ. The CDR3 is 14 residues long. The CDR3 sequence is CASSQARVPAGANF. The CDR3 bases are TGTGCCAGCAGCCAAGCACGAGTACCAGCGGGAGCCAATTTT.

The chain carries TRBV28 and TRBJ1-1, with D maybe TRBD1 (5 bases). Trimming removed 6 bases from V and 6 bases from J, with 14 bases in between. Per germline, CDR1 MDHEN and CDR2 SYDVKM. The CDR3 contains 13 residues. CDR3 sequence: CASRTTGVPEAFF. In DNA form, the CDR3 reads TGTGCCAGCAGAACTACAGGCGTCCCTGAAGCTTTCTTT.

The CDR3 DNA follows: TGTGCCAGCAGCCAAGATCTAACGGCGAGGGAGCAGTACTTC. Protein: CASSQDLTAREQYF. The rearrangement joins TRBV14 to TRBJ2-7; D remains unclear. V lost 0 bases, J lost 7 bases, and 13 bases lay in between. CDR1 SGHDN and CDR2 FVKESK come from the germline V gene. The CDR3 spans 14 residues.

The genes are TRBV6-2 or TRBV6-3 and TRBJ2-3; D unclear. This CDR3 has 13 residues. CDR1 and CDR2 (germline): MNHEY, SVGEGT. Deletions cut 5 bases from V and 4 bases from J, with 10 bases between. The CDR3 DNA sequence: TGTGCCAGCAGTCAAAGACTGTCAGATACGCAGTATTTT. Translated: CASSQRLSDTQYF.

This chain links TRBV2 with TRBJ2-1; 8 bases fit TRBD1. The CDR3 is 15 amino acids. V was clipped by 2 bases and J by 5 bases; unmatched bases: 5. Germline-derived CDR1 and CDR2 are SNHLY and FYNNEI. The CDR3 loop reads CASSELWTGNNEQFF. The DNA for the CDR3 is TGTGCCAGCAGTGAACTGTGGACAGGGAACAATGAGCAGTTCTTC.

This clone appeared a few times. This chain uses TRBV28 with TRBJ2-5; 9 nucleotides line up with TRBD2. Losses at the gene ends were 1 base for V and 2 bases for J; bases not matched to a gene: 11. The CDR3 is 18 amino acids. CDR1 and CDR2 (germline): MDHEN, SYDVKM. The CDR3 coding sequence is TGTGCCAGCAGTTTATTGGGCGGGAGGGCGATCGGGCAAGAGACCCAGTACTTC. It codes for CASSLLGGRAIGQETQYF.

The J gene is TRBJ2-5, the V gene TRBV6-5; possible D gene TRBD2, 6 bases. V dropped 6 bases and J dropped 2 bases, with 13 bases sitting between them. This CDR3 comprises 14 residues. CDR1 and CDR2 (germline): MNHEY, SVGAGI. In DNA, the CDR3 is TGTGCCAGCAGCCCCCGGGGGAGACAAGAGACCCAGTACTTC. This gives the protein CASSPRGRQETQYF.

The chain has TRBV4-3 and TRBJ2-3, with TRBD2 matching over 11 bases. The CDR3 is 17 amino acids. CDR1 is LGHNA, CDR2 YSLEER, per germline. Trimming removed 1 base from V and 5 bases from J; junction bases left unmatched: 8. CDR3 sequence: CASSQGAGTSGLDTQYF. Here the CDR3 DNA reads TGCGCCAGCAGCCAAGGGGCCGGGACTAGCGGCTTAGATACGCAGTATTTT.

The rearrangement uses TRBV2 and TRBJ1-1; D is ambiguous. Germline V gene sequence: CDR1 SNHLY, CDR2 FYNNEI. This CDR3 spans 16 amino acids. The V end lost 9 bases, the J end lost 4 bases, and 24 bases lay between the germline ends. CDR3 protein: CASCLCLSKSGTEAFF. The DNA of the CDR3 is TGTGCCAGTTGTTTGTGCTTGAGTAAATCGGGCACTGAAGCTTTCTTT.